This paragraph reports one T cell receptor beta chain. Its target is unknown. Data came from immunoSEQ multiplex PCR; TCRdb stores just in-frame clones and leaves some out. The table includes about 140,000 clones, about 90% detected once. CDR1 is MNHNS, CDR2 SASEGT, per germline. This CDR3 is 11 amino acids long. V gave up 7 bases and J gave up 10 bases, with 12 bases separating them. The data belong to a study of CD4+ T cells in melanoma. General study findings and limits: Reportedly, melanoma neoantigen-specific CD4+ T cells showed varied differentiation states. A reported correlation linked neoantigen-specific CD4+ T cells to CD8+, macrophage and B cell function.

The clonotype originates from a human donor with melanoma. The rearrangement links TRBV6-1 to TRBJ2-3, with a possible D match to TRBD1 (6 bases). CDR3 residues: CASKGQSPQYF. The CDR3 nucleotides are TGTGCCAGCAAGGGACAAAGTCCGCAGTATTTT.